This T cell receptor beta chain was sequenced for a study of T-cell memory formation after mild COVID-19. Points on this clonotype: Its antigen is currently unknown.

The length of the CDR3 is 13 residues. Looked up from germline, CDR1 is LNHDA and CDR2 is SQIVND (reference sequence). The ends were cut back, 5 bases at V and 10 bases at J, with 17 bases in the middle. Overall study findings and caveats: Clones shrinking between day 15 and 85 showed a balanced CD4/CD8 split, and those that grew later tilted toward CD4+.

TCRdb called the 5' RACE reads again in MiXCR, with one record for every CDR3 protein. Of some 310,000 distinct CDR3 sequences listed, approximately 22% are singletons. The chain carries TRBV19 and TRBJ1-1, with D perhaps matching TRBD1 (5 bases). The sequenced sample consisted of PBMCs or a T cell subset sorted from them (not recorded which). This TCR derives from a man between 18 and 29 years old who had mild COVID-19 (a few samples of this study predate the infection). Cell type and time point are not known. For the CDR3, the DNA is TGTGCCAGTAGTCCCCCGGGGCCCGCTGCAGCTTTCTTT. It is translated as CASSPPGPAAAFF. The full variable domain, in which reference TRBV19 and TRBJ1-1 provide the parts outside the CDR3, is DGGITQSPKYLFRKEGQNVTLSCEQNLNHDAMYWYRQDPGQGLRLIYYSQIVNDFQKGDIAEGYSVSREKKESFPLTVTSAQKNPTAFYLCASSPPGPAAAFFGQGTRLTVV.